Listed here are 29 T cell receptor beta chains from one sample, sequenced in a study of shared clonotypes between healthy human individuals. This table comes from immunoSEQ multiplex PCR, and its TCRdb copy is limited to in-frame clones, with some not included. The sample includes 2.5 million or so clones, over 85% of them seen just once. The sample comprised naive CD4+ T cells sorted from blood. Sample subset: CD45RA+ positively selected. Receptors were obtained from a man aged 18 to 30 in good health.

This chain uses TRBV10-3 with TRBJ2-1; D might be TRBD2 (5 bases). V was trimmed by 4 bases and J by 0 bases, leaving 13 bases between them. The CDR3 is made up of 16 amino acids. Germline CDR1 and CDR2: ENHRY and SYGVKD. As DNA, the CDR3 is TGTGCCATCAGTGTTACGAGCGGAGACTCCTACAATGAGCAGTTCTTC. It encodes CAISVTSGDSYNEQFF.

The V gene is TRBV28, the J gene TRBJ2-3, with a tentative D call TRBD2 (7 bases). This CDR3 region has 15 residues. V lost 8 bases and J 2 bases, leaving 17 bases between the germline ends. Germline loops: CDR1 MDHEN, CDR2 SYDVKM. Here the CDR3 reads CASVKGGVSTDTQYF. The DNA of the CDR3 is TGTGCCAGCGTTAAAGGGGGGGTGTCCACAGATACGCAGTATTTT.

The V and J genes are TRBV27 and TRBJ2-1, with 13 bases that match TRBD2. The CDR3 is 15 residues long. Germline V lookup: CDR1 MNHEY, CDR2 SMNVEV (reference sequence). V dropped 6 bases and J dropped 7; count of bases not matched to a gene: 6. The CDR3 loop is CASSTLAGGRNEQFF. The CDR3 region has the DNA TGTGCCAGCAGCACACTAGCGGGAGGGCGGAATGAGCAGTTCTTC.

The chain uses TRBV7-8 and TRBJ2-4; D may be TRBD2 (7 bases). Between the trimmed V and J ends, which lost 0 bases and 5 bases, there was a span of 8 bases. Germline lookup yields CDR1 SGHVS and CDR2 FQNEAQ. This CDR3 has 14 amino acids. In nucleotides, the CDR3 is TGTGCCAGCAGCTTAGCAGGGGGGGAAAACATTCAGTACTTC. It is translated as CASSLAGGENIQYF.

J is TRBJ2-3 and V is TRBV5-1; D not resolved. V was pared by 1 base and J by 0 bases, with 9 bases between. The germline V gene encodes CDR1 SGHRS and CDR2 YFSETQ. CDR3 length: 15 residues. The CDR3: CASSLSLVSTDTQYF. CDR3 nucleotide sequence: TGCGCCAGCAGCTTGAGCCTAGTTAGCACAGATACGCAGTATTTT. Drawing the rest from reference TRBV5-1 and TRBJ2-3, the complete variable domain is KAGVTQTPRYLIKTRGQQVTLSCSPISGHRSVSWYQQTPGQGLQFLFEYFSETQRNKGNFPGRFSGRQFSNSRSEMNVSTLELGDSALYLCASSLSLVSTDTQYFGPGTRLTVL.

The V and J genes are TRBV11-2 and TRBJ2-3, with a possible D match to TRBD1 (5 bases). Trimming removed 5 bases from V and 5 bases from J, with 17 bases in between. CDR3 length equals 15 residues. The germline gives CDR1 SGHAT, CDR2 FQNNGV. CDR3 loop: CASSKMGLDRDTQYF. DNA of the CDR3: TGTGCCAGCAGCAAGATGGGGCTAGACAGAGATACGCAGTATTTT.

The chain is built from TRBV30 and TRBJ2-7; D may be TRBD2 (5 bases). V gave up 1 base and J gave up 6 bases, with 7 bases separating them. The CDR3 is made up of 11 amino acids. CDR1 GTSNPN and CDR2 SVGIG come from the germline V gene (reference sequence). The CDR3 protein is CAWSADSEQYF. The CDR3 DNA reads TGTGCCTGGAGTGCGGACTCCGAGCAGTACTTC.

The table lists this clone with a few counts. The sample carries other DNA sequences with the same CDR3. V is TRBV30 and J is TRBJ1-1, with D possibly matching TRBD1 (5 bases). V dropped 4 bases and J dropped 2 bases, with 11 bases sitting between them. Germline V gene data show CDR1 as GTSNPN and CDR2 as SVGIG (reference sequence). This CDR3 comprises 13 residues. The CDR3 DNA reads TGTGCCTGGACGGGGCAGCTAAACACTGAAGCTTTCTTT. Translated, it gives CAWTGQLNTEAFF.

The rearrangement uses TRBV28 and TRBJ1-2, with D hard to call. Trimming pared 5 bases from V and 3 bases from J, leaving 13 bases between. The CDR3 totals 14 residues. Looked up from germline, CDR1 is MDHEN and CDR2 is SYDVKM. For the CDR3, the DNA is TGTGCCAGCAGTCCCTCACGGGTAGACTATGGCTACACCTTC. Its protein is CASSPSRVDYGYTF.

The J gene is TRBJ2-1, the V gene TRBV6-5; D may be TRBD2 (5 bases). CDR1 and CDR2 (germline): MNHEY, SVGAGI. This CDR3 has 11 residues. Trimming took 6 bases from V and 5 from J, leaving 5 bases between them. The CDR3 sequence: CASRRDNEQFF. The DNA of the CDR3 is TGTGCCAGCAGGCGGGACAATGAGCAGTTCTTC.

This clone was recorded only once. The V call is TRBV13, the J call TRBJ2-3, with TRBD1 matching over 9 bases. CDR3 size: 15 residues. With V trimmed by 4 bases and J by 3 bases, 5 bases remained unmatched. Germline assignment: CDR1 PRHDT and CDR2 FYEKMQ (reference sequence). CDR3 in amino acids: CASSWTGDETDTQYF. In DNA form, the CDR3 reads TGTGCCAGCAGCTGGACAGGGGACGAGACAGATACGCAGTATTTT.

The chain carries TRBV28 and TRBJ2-1, with a weak D call TRBD2 (6 bases). In germline, CDR1 is MDHEN, CDR2 SYDVKM. Trimming left V 3 bases short and J 0 bases short, with 12 bases between. The CDR3 length is 16 residues. CDR3 region: CASSFKLAPSYNEQFF. As DNA, the CDR3 is TGTGCCAGCAGTTTTAAACTAGCCCCCTCCTACAATGAGCAGTTCTTC.

The rearrangement joins TRBV5-4 to TRBJ2-6; TRBD1 might be the D (5 bases). This CDR3 region has 17 residues. CDR1 and CDR2 from the germline V gene are SGHNT and YYREEE (reference sequence). V lost 2 bases and J 0 bases, leaving 12 bases between the germline ends. The CDR3 spells CASSLVDSFSGANVLTF. The CDR3 nucleotides read TGTGCCAGCAGCTTAGTCGACAGCTTCTCTGGGGCCAACGTCCTGACTTTC.

In regard to this clone: Other DNA sequences within the sample encode an identical CDR3. The chain has TRBV20-1 and TRBJ2-1; D uncertain. CDR3 length equals 11 residues. The germline V and J ends were trimmed by 6 bases and 6 bases, with 9 bases remaining between them. CDR1 is DFQATT, CDR2 SNEGSKA, per germline (reference sequence). CDR3 sequence: CSARTLNEQFF. The CDR3 DNA sequence: TGCAGTGCCCGGACGCTCAATGAGCAGTTCTTC.

J is TRBJ1-2 and V is TRBV2, with 9 bases that match TRBD1. The V gene's germline CDR1 is SNHLY and CDR2 FYNNEI. Trimming took 6 bases from V and 4 from J; bases not matched to a gene: 3. This CDR3 spans 13 amino acids. CDR3 in amino acids: CASRRTGVYGYTF. The DNA for the CDR3 is TGTGCCAGCAGGCGGACAGGGGTCTATGGCTACACCTTC.

The rearrangement links TRBV11-2 to TRBJ1-3; D unclear. Germline CDR1 and CDR2: SGHAT and FQNNGV. CDR3 length: 14 residues. Trimming took 1 base from V and 6 from J, leaving 10 bases between them. CDR3 DNA: TGTGCCAGCAGCTTAGGCTTGGGGATAAACACCATATATTTT. Protein sequence: CASSLGLGINTIYF.

This clone occurred a few times. Other DNA sequences in the sample encode the same CDR3. The chain links TRBV30 to TRBJ1-2, with TRBD1 identical over 10 bases. Germline assignment: CDR1 GTSNPN and CDR2 SVGIG (reference sequence). The CDR3 extends over 12 amino acids. J gave up 8 bases and V 1 base, and 1 base lay outside the gene matches. The CDR3 region is CAWSGTGGGYTF. The CDR3 nucleotides read TGTGCCTGGAGTGGGACAGGGGGAGGCTACACCTTC.

The CDR3 loop reads CAWSGQKSEAFF. The CDR3 DNA sequence: TGTGCCTGGAGTGGACAGAAATCTGAAGCTTTCTTT. V and J are TRBV30 and TRBJ1-1; a possible D gene is TRBD1 (5 bases). V shed 1 base and J shed 6 bases, with 9 bases lying between them. Germline V gives CDR1 GTSNPN, CDR2 SVGIG (reference sequence). This CDR3 contains 12 residues.

This sequence joins TRBV6-9 and TRBJ2-5; D might be TRBD1 (6 bases). The CDR3 is 13 residues long. Trimming took off 6 bases at V and 5 bases at J, with 13 bases between the two ends. CDR1 MNHGY and CDR2 SVAAGI come from the germline V gene. The CDR3, as DNA: TGTGCCAGCAGAACAGGGTCTGGGGAGACCCAGTACTTC. Protein product: CASRTGSGETQYF.

V and J are TRBV18 and TRBJ2-1, with 16 bases matching TRBD2. V shed 3 bases, J shed 8 bases, and the junction held 4 bases outside the gene matches. CDR1 KGHSH and CDR2 LQKENI come from the germline V gene. The length of the CDR3 is 16 residues. The CDR3 DNA reads TGTGCCAGCTCACCCCTGGGACTAGCGGGAGGGGATGAGCAGTTCTTC. This encodes CASSPLGLAGGDEQFF.

This chain joins TRBV5-1 and TRBJ1-1, with D perhaps TRBD1 (5 bases). This CDR3 region has 15 residues. CDR1 is SGHRS and CDR2 is YFSETQ in the germline V gene. Between the trimmed V and J ends, which lost 7 bases and 1 base, there was a span of 17 bases. The DNA for the CDR3 is TGCGCCAGCCGAACTTCGACAGTCCCGAACACTGAAGCTTTCTTT. It encodes CASRTSTVPNTEAFF.

The chain joins TRBV5-1 to TRBJ1-1; maybe TRBD1 (5 bases). CDR1 is SGHRS, CDR2 YFSETQ, per germline. The CDR3 totals 14 residues. The V end lost 4 bases, the J end lost 5 bases, and 15 bases lay between the germline ends. CDR3 coding DNA: TGCGCCAGCAGCGCCGGGGGGTTGCGGACTGAAGCTTTCTTT. It translates to CASSAGGLRTEAFF.

The J gene is TRBJ2-7, the V gene TRBV6-5; 10 bases line up with TRBD2. Looked up from germline, CDR1 is MNHEY and CDR2 is SVGAGI. The CDR3 is 15 residues long. V shed 6 bases and J 5 bases; nucleotides not matched to a gene: 10. CDR3 in DNA: TGTGCCAGCAGGGCCATAGCGGGAGGTTTCAACGAGCAGTACTTC. As protein: CASRAIAGGFNEQYF.

This chain uses TRBV27 with TRBJ2-7, with no clear D. This CDR3 has 13 residues. Germline CDR1 is MNHEY and CDR2 is SMNVEV (reference sequence). The V gene lost 0 bases and the J gene lost 6 bases, with 9 bases spanning the gap. The CDR3 DNA reads as TGTGCCAGCAGTTTATCAGACATTTCCGAGCAGTACTTC. Encoded protein: CASSLSDISEQYF.

This clone turned up a few times. This chain connects TRBV23-1 to TRBJ1-4; D unresolved. TRBV23-1 is an ORF, with its function uncertain. This CDR3 region has 12 residues. The V end lost 0 bases, the J end lost 13 bases, and 9 bases lay between the germline ends. In nucleotides, the CDR3 is TGCGCCAGCAGTCAATCGCGGGCGGTACTGTTTTTT. Encoded protein: CASSQSRAVLFF.

The chain couples TRBV7-9 to TRBJ1-2; D possibly corresponds to TRBD1 (5 bases). Germline V gives CDR1 SEHNR, CDR2 FQNEAQ (reference sequence). This CDR3 is 14 amino acids long. Trimming removed 1 base at V and 7 bases at J, with 13 bases between. The CDR3 protein is CASSLGGQGSGYTF. The DNA for the CDR3 is TGTGCCAGCAGCTTAGGAGGTCAGGGCTCTGGCTACACCTTC.

CDR3 residues: CASTEGRETQYF. The DNA of the CDR3 is TGTGCCAGCACGGAGGGACGGGAGACCCAGTACTTC. The chain recombines TRBV6-6 with TRBJ2-5; D perhaps matches TRBD2 (6 bases). With 7 bases removed from V and 5 bases from J, the gap between germline ends came to 11 bases. The V gene's germline CDR1 is MNHNY and CDR2 SVGAGI (reference sequence). The CDR3 extends over 12 amino acids.

In DNA, the CDR3 is TGTGCCAGCAGTTACGGGGAGAGCTCCTACGAGCAGTACTTC. This gives the protein CASSYGESSYEQYF. The rearrangement uses TRBV6-5 and TRBJ2-7; tentative D call: TRBD2 (5 bases). This CDR3 is built from 14 residues. V lost 2 bases to trimming and J lost 0 bases, with 8 bases between them. The germline V gene encodes CDR1 MNHEY and CDR2 SVGAGI.

V gene TRBV18 combines with J gene TRBJ1-1, with a tentative D call TRBD1 (6 bases). Germline V gives CDR1 KGHSH, CDR2 LQKENI. This CDR3 comprises 15 residues. The V and J ends lost 7 bases and 1 base respectively, with 16 bases between them. DNA for the CDR3: TGTGCCAGCTTTTTGACGGGGGCATCGAACACTGAAGCTTTCTTT. It specifies CASFLTGASNTEAFF.